These 7 T cell receptor beta chains were sequenced from one sample in a study of T cells in Graves' hyperthyroidism and ophthalmopathy. TCR beta CDR3 regions were amplified from RNA. The primer set for the first-round RT-PCR of the TCR CDR3 was HTBI. TCRdb recomputed calls from the multiplex PCR reads with MiXCR, one row per CDR3 protein. The table lists around 600,000 distinct CDR3 sequences, 14% of them singletons. Sequencing input: blood. The source of these receptors is a woman aged 50 to 60 with Graves' ophthalmopathy.

This chain links TRBV29-1 with TRBJ2-7; a weak D match, TRBD1 (6 bases). The CDR3 spans 16 residues. V was clipped by 0 bases and J by 0 bases, with 15 bases between them. Germline V CDR1 and CDR2: SQVTM, ANQGSEA. CDR3 coding DNA: TGCAGCGTTGAAGATAATTATAGGGACAACTCCTACGAGCAGTACTTC. It specifies CSVEDNYRDNSYEQYF.

This clonotype was counted ten times or more. J is TRBJ2-7 and V is TRBV5-6; tentative D call: TRBD2 (5 bases). There are 13 residues in the CDR3. The germline V and J ends were trimmed by 3 bases and 4 bases, with 11 bases remaining between them. Germline lookup yields CDR1 SGHDT and CDR2 YYEEEE. As DNA, the CDR3 is TGTGCCAGCAGCTCACTGGACTGGTACGAGCAGTACTTC. This encodes CASSSLDWYEQYF.

This clonotype was detected many times. This rearrangement joins TRBV14 to TRBJ2-1; D ambiguous. The CDR3 spans 15 residues. CDR1 and CDR2 (germline): SGHDN, FVKESK. The V end was cut by 4 bases, the J end by 0 bases, with 10 bases between. CDR3 in DNA: TGTGCCAGCAGCCGATCCATCATCTCCTACAATGAGCAGTTCTTC. It translates to CASSRSIISYNEQFF.

The sample holds a few counts of this clonotype. The chain has TRBV19 and TRBJ2-7; D unclear. The germline V gene encodes CDR1 LNHDA and CDR2 SQIVND (reference sequence). CDR3 size: 12 residues. The V end lost 3 bases, the J end lost 3 bases, and 6 bases lay between the germline ends. The CDR3 region is CASSMGNYEQYF. The DNA of the CDR3 is TGTGCCAGTAGTATGGGAAACTACGAGCAGTACTTC. Full variable domain (rest looked up from reference TRBV19 and TRBJ2-7): DGGITQSPKYLFRKEGQNVTLSCEQNLNHDAMYWYRQDPGQGLRLIYYSQIVNDFQKGDIAEGYSVSREKKESFPLTVTSAQKNPTAFYLCASSMGNYEQYFGPGTRLTVT.

This clonotype was recorded a few times. Being one base from a much bigger clone, this may be a read error. V and J are TRBV12-3 or TRBV12-4 and TRBJ2-7; D unclear. V lost 6 bases and J 2 bases, leaving 8 bases between the germline ends. This CDR3 spans 12 amino acids. The CDR3 nucleotides are TGTGCCAGCAGCCGGGCGCCCTACGAGCAGTACTTC. This sequence encodes CASSRAPYEQYF.

This clonotype was detected many times. The chain uses TRBV11-1 and TRBJ2-1, with D maybe TRBD2 (5 bases). There are 16 residues in the CDR3. Germline V gene lookup returns CDR1 SGHAT and CDR2 FQDESV (reference sequence). Trimming took 5 bases from V and 4 from J, leaving 18 bases between them. The CDR3 nucleotides are TGTGCCAGCAGCCCCCGAGGCCTAGACTATTACAATGAGCAGTTCTTC. Translated, it gives CASSPRGLDYYNEQFF.

This clonotype was picked up one time. Since a much larger clone is just one base distant, this may be a read error. The chain recombines TRBV7-9 with TRBJ2-7; D ambiguous. CDR3 length: 16 residues. The germline gives CDR1 SEHNR, CDR2 FQNEAQ (reference sequence). The CDR3 sequence: CASSLNSGGVGDERYF. In DNA, the CDR3 is TGTGCCAGCAGCTTAAATTCGGGCGGAGTCGGCGACGAGCGGTACTTC.